Shown below are 32 T cell receptor beta chains from a single sample sequenced in a study of T cell responses to AZD1222 COVID-19 vaccine. Some clones are missing from TCRdb's copy, which holds only in-frame ones; the method was immunoSEQ multiplex PCR. The sample consists of 66,000 or so clones, 79% of them appearing once. Sequenced material: peripheral blood, taken on day 0 of MenACWY control vaccination. These receptors were obtained from an adult in good health.

V and J are TRBV5-5 and TRBJ1-2; possibly TRBD1 for D (6 bases). The CDR3 has 15 amino acids. Germline V CDR1 and CDR2: SGHKS, YYEKEE (reference sequence). The V end was cut by 3 bases, the J end by 6 bases, with 18 bases between. The CDR3 DNA reads TGTGCCAGCAGCTCCGGGGGACACGTAGGCAATGGCTACACCTTC. Its protein product is CASSSGGHVGNGYTF.

As DNA, the CDR3 is TGTGCCAGCAGTCAGACTAGCGGGAGTCCCTCACGGTCCTACAATGAGCAGTTCTTC. Its protein product is CASSQTSGSPSRSYNEQFF. The chain uses TRBV2 and TRBJ2-1, with TRBD2 matching 12 bases. The length of the CDR3 is 19 residues. The ends lost 5 bases at V and 1 base at J; junction bases unmatched: 12. Germline-derived CDR1 and CDR2 are SNHLY and FYNNEI.

CDR3 nucleotides: TGTGCCAGCAGCGAGGACAGGGGACCTAATGAGCAGTTCTTC. Translation: CASSEDRGPNEQFF. The chain links TRBV9 to TRBJ2-1; TRBD1 aligns across 9 bases. Germline assignment: CDR1 SGDLS and CDR2 YYNGEE. The CDR3 extends over 14 amino acids. The V segment lost 3 bases and the J segment 7 bases; nucleotides outside the gene matches: 5.

V gene TRBV11-3 combines with J gene TRBJ2-1; D remains ambiguous. This CDR3 is 15 amino acids long. The germline V and J ends were trimmed by 4 bases and 0 bases, with 10 bases remaining between them. The germline V gene has CDR1 SGHNT and CDR2 YENEEA. Here the CDR3 reads CASSSGSLSYNEQFF. DNA of the CDR3: TGTGCCAGCAGCTCAGGTAGCCTCTCCTACAATGAGCAGTTCTTC.

This chain links TRBV10-3 with TRBJ1-6; 10 nucleotides match TRBD1. Germline values: CDR1 ENHRY, CDR2 SYGVKD. J gave up 8 bases and V 6 bases, and 7 bases lay outside the gene matches. The CDR3 loop spans 15 amino acids. CDR3 region: CAIRTGGVEDSPLHF. The DNA for the CDR3 is TGTGCCATCAGGACAGGGGGCGTTGAGGATTCACCCCTCCACTTT.

The rearrangement uses TRBV7-2 and TRBJ1-1; D is perhaps TRBD1 (6 bases). Per germline, CDR1 SGHTA and CDR2 FQGNSA. Trimming left V 3 bases short and J 4 bases short, with 12 bases between. The CDR3 loop spans 14 amino acids. DNA for the CDR3: TGTGCCAGCAGCTTGAGGGGGTTGGGCACTGAAGCTTTCTTT. This encodes CASSLRGLGTEAFF.

The V and J genes are TRBV5-4 and TRBJ1-6, with no clear D. Germline V gives CDR1 SGHNT, CDR2 YYREEE (reference sequence). Trimming pared 0 bases from V and 0 bases from J, leaving 4 bases between. There are 15 residues in the CDR3. In nucleotides, the CDR3 is TGTGCCAGCAGCTTGGCCCCCTCCTATAATTCACCCCTCCACTTT. Protein sequence: CASSLAPSYNSPLHF.

The CDR3 coding sequence is TGTGCCAGCAGCCAAGAACCCGGGGCGGCCGGGGAGCTGTTTTTT. It codes for CASSQEPGAAGELFF. The V call is TRBV4-2, the J call TRBJ2-2; possibly TRBD1 or TRBD2 for D (5 bases each). Germline CDR1 LGHNA, CDR2 YNFKEQ. V lost 0 bases and J 6 bases, leaving 11 bases between the germline ends. The CDR3 runs 15 residues.

This chain uses TRBV2 with TRBJ2-5; TRBD1 aligns across 7 bases. V lost 8 bases to trimming and J lost 1 base; unmatched junction nucleotides: 4. CDR3 length: 13 amino acids. Per germline, CDR1 SNHLY and CDR2 FYNNEI. CDR3 sequence reads: CASERDSQETQYF. CDR3 in DNA: TGTGCCAGCGAACGGGACAGCCAAGAGACCCAGTACTTC.

The rearrangement joins TRBV2 to TRBJ1-1; 10 positions match TRBD1. Unmatched junction bases numbered 8, after V lost 6 bases and J lost 1 base. The germline V gene has CDR1 SNHLY and CDR2 FYNNEI. CDR3 length: 16 amino acids. DNA of the CDR3: TGTGCCAGCAGCCCCAGACAGGGGGCCCGGAACACTGAAGCTTTCTTT. Protein: CASSPRQGARNTEAFF.

V usage is TRBV5-1 and J usage is TRBJ2-7, with D possibly matching TRBD1 (6 bases). The CDR3 runs 14 residues. V lost 4 bases and J lost 7, with 18 bases in between. Looked up from germline, CDR1 is SGHRS and CDR2 is YFSETQ. CDR3 sequence (DNA): TGCGCCAGCAGCCCACGGACAGATTCGGAAGAGCAGTACTTC. This sequence encodes CASSPRTDSEEQYF. The entire variable domain, with the rest obtained from reference TRBV5-1 and TRBJ2-7, is as follows: KAGVTQTPRYLIKTRGQQVTLSCSPISGHRSVSWYQQTPGQGLQFLFEYFSETQRNKGNFPGRFSGRQFSNSRSEMNVSTLELGDSALYLCASSPRTDSEEQYFGPGTRLTVT.

Here the CDR3 DNA reads TGCGCCAGCAGCCAAGTAGCTAGCGGGGGGGCGATTATCAGACCCTACAATGAGCAGTTCTTC. Its protein is CASSQVASGGAIIRPYNEQFF. The chain recombines TRBV4-3 with TRBJ2-1; 12 nucleotides align to TRBD2. Germline V lookup: CDR1 LGHNA, CDR2 YSLEER. V lost 1 base, J lost 2 bases, and 15 bases stayed unmatched. This CDR3 has 21 residues.

To note about this clone: No DNA is shown, since the ends of the CDR3 on it are uncertain; the CDR3 is the one TCRdb lists. V gene TRBV9 combines with J gene TRBJ2-3. From its first to its last residue, the CDR3 has 14 amino acids. CDR1 SGDLS and CDR2 YYNGEE come from the germline V gene. CDR3 protein: CASSVGGGIGYKYF.

The chain links TRBV11-2 to TRBJ2-3, with 12 bases lining up with TRBD2. The CDR3 extends over 17 amino acids. Trimming took 5 bases from V and 2 from J; bases not matched to a gene: 8. Germline assignment: CDR1 SGHAT and CDR2 FQNNGV. The chain's CDR3 is CASSRRTSGVTTDTQYF. In DNA form, the CDR3 reads TGTGCCAGCAGCCGCCGGACTAGCGGGGTTACCACAGATACGCAGTATTTT. Based on the CDR3 plus reference TRBV11-2 and TRBJ2-3, the full variable domain is EAGVAQSPRYKIIEKRQSVAFWCNPISGHATLYWYQQILGQGPKLLIQFQNNGVVDDSQLPKDRFSAERLKGVDSTLKIQPAKLEDSAVYLCASSRRTSGVTTDTQYFGPGTRLTVL.

This clone showed up just a few times. The gene calls are TRBV5-1 and TRBJ1-4, with unresolved D. Germline CDR1 SGHRS, CDR2 YFSETQ. Deletions cut 4 bases from V and 5 bases from J, with 9 bases between. The CDR3 consists of 13 residues. CDR3 amino acids: CASSAGSNEKLFF. Here the CDR3 DNA reads TGCGCCAGCAGCGCCGGGTCCAATGAAAAACTGTTTTTT.

This chain links TRBV18 with TRBJ1-3; D remains ambiguous. Per the germline V gene, CDR1 is KGHSH and CDR2 is LQKENI. The CDR3 totals 16 residues. Trimming pared 1 base from V and 0 bases from J, leaving 10 bases between. The CDR3 DNA is TGTGCCAGCTCACCACGGCAGGACTACTCTGGAAACACCATATATTTT. This codes for CASSPRQDYSGNTIYF.

The CDR3 loop is CASTSHGGTGDTIYF. The CDR3 DNA reads TGTGCCAGCACCTCTCACGGGGGCACGGGGGACACCATATATTTT. The V call is TRBV7-9, the J call TRBJ1-3, with D tentatively TRBD1 (6 bases). This CDR3 spans 15 amino acids. Between the trimmed V and J ends, which lost 7 bases and 8 bases, there was a span of 21 bases. The germline CDR1 and CDR2 sequences are SEHNR and FQNEAQ (reference sequence).

A few counts support this clone. The chain carries TRBV7-9 and TRBJ2-1, with D tentatively TRBD2 (6 bases). Trimming pared 3 bases from V and 1 base from J, leaving 13 bases between. Germline lookup yields CDR1 SEHNR and CDR2 FQNEAQ (reference sequence). This CDR3 region has 16 residues. The CDR3 sequence: CASSFFGGKSYNEQFF. The CDR3 bases are TGTGCCAGCAGCTTTTTTGGGGGGAAATCCTACAATGAGCAGTTCTTC.

The chain is built from TRBV11-1 and TRBJ2-5; possibly TRBD1 or TRBD2 for D (6 bases each). The length of the CDR3 is 15 residues. Trimming removed 2 bases at V and 5 bases at J, with 15 bases between. Germline CDR1 and CDR2: SGHAT and FQDESV (reference sequence). This CDR3 is CASSLTGRSEETQYF. CDR3 coding DNA: TGTGCCAGCAGCTTAACAGGGAGGAGTGAGGAGACCCAGTACTTC.

The V call is TRBV19, the J call TRBJ2-5; possibly TRBD2 for D (7 bases). CDR1 is LNHDA, CDR2 SQIVND, per germline (reference sequence). CDR3 length: 14 amino acids. With 10 bases removed from V and 5 bases from J, the gap between germline ends came to 20 bases. The CDR3 DNA is TGTGCCACCCGGCCCGGGGGGCCGGGGGAGACCCAGTACTTC. It translates to CATRPGGPGETQYF.

The chain has TRBV29-1 and TRBJ2-5; D not certain. This CDR3 is built from 12 residues. Deletions cut 7 bases from V and 2 bases from J, with 11 bases between. Germline V gene lookup returns CDR1 SQVTM and CDR2 ANQGSEA. The CDR3 protein is CSAHGGQETQYF. CDR3 bases: TGCAGCGCACACGGTGGGCAAGAGACCCAGTACTTC.

CDR3 residues: CASSLRDGRYGYTF. CDR3 coding DNA: TGCGCCAGCAGCCTCAGGGACGGCCGCTATGGCTACACCTTC. This chain connects TRBV5-1 to TRBJ1-2, with D tentatively TRBD1 (5 bases). CDR1 is SGHRS and CDR2 is YFSETQ in the germline V gene. The V gene lost 4 bases and the J gene lost 4 bases, with 14 bases spanning the gap. The CDR3 length is 14 residues.

V gene TRBV5-5 combines with J gene TRBJ1-2, with no clear D. V was pared by 4 bases and J by 4 bases, with 11 bases between. Per germline, CDR1 SGHKS and CDR2 YYEKEE (reference sequence). CDR3 size: 13 residues. The CDR3 loop reads CASSREPTYGYTF. Here the CDR3 DNA reads TGTGCCAGCAGCCGAGAGCCCACCTATGGCTACACCTTC.

The chain employs TRBV10-3 and TRBJ1-6; D is unresolved. The CDR3 has 11 residues. Per the germline V gene, CDR1 is ENHRY and CDR2 is SYGVKD. V was shortened by 11 bases and J by 7 bases, with 9 bases between the two germline ends. DNA of the CDR3: TGTGCCTCCGGCGTGAATTCACCCCTCCACTTT. Its protein product is CASGVNSPLHF.

This chain links TRBV5-5 with TRBJ2-7; D possibly corresponds to TRBD1 (6 bases). This CDR3 comprises 12 residues. Germline values: CDR1 SGHKS, CDR2 YYEKEE (reference sequence). Trimming left V 4 bases short and J 2 bases short, with 7 bases between. Here the CDR3 reads CASSQGTYEQYF. The CDR3 DNA sequence: TGTGCCAGCAGCCAGGGGACCTACGAGCAGTACTTC.

V usage is TRBV29-1 and J usage is TRBJ2-1; D may be TRBD2 (7 bases). The CDR3 is 16 amino acids. Deletions cut 7 bases from V and 1 base from J, with 20 bases between. Germline CDR1 reads SQVTM; CDR2 reads ANQGSEA. This CDR3 reads CSALGGLYESYNEQFF. In DNA, the CDR3 is TGCAGCGCCCTCGGGGGGCTATACGAGTCCTACAATGAGCAGTTCTTC.

This chain links TRBV30 with TRBJ1-5; D is unclear. Between the trimmed V and J ends, which lost 1 base and 1 base, there was a span of 2 bases. The CDR3 length is 12 residues. Germline assignment: CDR1 GTSNPN and CDR2 SVGIG (reference sequence). The CDR3 protein is CAWSESNQPQHF. The CDR3 DNA sequence: TGTGCCTGGAGTGAGAGCAATCAGCCCCAGCATTTT.

The chain has TRBV20-1 and TRBJ1-2; D gene ambiguous. The V end lost 6 bases, the J end lost 8 bases, and 13 bases lay between the germline ends. The CDR3 sequence is 11 residues long. CDR1 DFQATT and CDR2 SNEGSKA come from the germline V gene (reference sequence). CDR3 sequence: CSATSGGGYTF. The CDR3 DNA follows: TGCAGTGCCACTTCGGGTGGGGGCTACACCTTC.

The chain joins TRBV6-5 to TRBJ1-1; 9 bases map to TRBD1. The germline CDR1 and CDR2 sequences are MNHEY and SVGAGI. V trimming: 6 bases; J trimming: 6 bases; junction bases outside the gene matches: 5. The CDR3 is 13 amino acids. The CDR3 DNA reads TGTGCCAGCAGCCGGACAGGGGACCCTGAAGCTTTCTTT. This translates into CASSRTGDPEAFF.

J is TRBJ2-3 and V is TRBV21-1. TRBV21-1 is flagged as a pseudogene. The CDR3 is 12 residues long. The CDR3 sequence is CASSKGECRENF. As DNA, the CDR3 is TGTGCCAGCAGCAAAGGCGAGTGCAGAGAGAATTTT.

V is TRBV7-2 and J is TRBJ2-1; 8 bases map to TRBD2. The CDR3 totals 13 residues. CDR1 and CDR2 from the germline V gene are SGHTA and FQGNSA. V trimming: 3 bases; J trimming: 10 bases; junction bases outside the gene matches: 5. This CDR3 is CASSFPGTREQFF. As DNA, the CDR3 is TGTGCCAGCAGCTTCCCCGGGACTAGGGAGCAGTTCTTC. The whole variable domain, filled in from reference TRBV7-2 and TRBJ2-1, reads GAGVSQSPSNKVTEKGKDVELRCDPISGHTALYWYRQSLGQGLEFLIYFQGNSAPDKSGLPSDRFSAERTGGSVSTLTIQRTQQEDSAVYLCASSFPGTREQFFGPGTRLTVL.

V gene TRBV18 combines with J gene TRBJ2-1; 7 bases are shared with TRBD1. V was pared by 2 bases and J by 2 bases, with 6 bases of the junction left unmatched. This CDR3 is 16 amino acids long. Germline V gene lookup returns CDR1 KGHSH and CDR2 LQKENI. CDR3: CASSPRTGQTYNEQFF. For the CDR3, the DNA is TGTGCCAGCTCACCAAGGACAGGTCAAACCTACAATGAGCAGTTCTTC.